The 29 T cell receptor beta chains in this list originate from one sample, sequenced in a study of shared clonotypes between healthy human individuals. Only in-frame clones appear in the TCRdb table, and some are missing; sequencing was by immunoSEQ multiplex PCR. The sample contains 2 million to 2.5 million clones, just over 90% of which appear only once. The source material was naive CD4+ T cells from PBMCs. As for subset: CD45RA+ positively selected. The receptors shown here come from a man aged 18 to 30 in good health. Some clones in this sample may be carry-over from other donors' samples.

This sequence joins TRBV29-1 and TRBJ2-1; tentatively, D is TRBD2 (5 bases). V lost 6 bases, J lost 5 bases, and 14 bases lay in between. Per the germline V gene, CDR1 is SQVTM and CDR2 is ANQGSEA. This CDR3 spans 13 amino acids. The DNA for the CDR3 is TGCAGCGTCCGCGGTGGGAGAGACAATGAGCAGTTCTTC. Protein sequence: CSVRGGRDNEQFF.

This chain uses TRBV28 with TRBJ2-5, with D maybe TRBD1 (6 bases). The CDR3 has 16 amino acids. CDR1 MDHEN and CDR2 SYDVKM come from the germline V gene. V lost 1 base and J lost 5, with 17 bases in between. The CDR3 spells CASSLSDGGFLETQYF. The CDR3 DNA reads TGTGCCAGCAGTTTATCTGATGGGGGCTTTTTGGAGACCCAGTACTTC. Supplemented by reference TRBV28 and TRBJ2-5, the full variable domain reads DVKVTQSSRYLVKRTGEKVFLECVQDMDHENMFWYRQDPGLGLRLIYFSYDVKMKEKGDIPEGYSVSREKKERFSLILESASTNQTSMYLCASSLSDGGFLETQYFGPGTRLLVL.

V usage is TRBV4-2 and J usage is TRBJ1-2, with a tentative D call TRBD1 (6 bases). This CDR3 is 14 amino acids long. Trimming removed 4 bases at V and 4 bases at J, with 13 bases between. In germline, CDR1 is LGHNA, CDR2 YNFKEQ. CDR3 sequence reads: CASSPRGGPYGYTF. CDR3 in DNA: TGTGCCAGCAGCCCCCGTGGGGGGCCCTATGGCTACACCTTC.

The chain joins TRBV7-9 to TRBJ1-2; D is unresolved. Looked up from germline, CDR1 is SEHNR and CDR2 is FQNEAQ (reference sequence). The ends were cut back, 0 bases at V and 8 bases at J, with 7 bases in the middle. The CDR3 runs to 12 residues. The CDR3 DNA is TGTGCCAGCAGCTTAGCGACGTCGGGCTACACCTTC. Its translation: CASSLATSGYTF.

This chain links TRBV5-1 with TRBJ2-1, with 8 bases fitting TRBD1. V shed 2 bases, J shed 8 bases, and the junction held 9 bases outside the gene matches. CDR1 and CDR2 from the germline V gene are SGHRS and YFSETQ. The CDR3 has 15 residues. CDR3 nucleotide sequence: TGCGCCAGCAGCTTCGGACAGGGAGAAGTGGATGAGCAGTTCTTC. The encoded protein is CASSFGQGEVDEQFF.

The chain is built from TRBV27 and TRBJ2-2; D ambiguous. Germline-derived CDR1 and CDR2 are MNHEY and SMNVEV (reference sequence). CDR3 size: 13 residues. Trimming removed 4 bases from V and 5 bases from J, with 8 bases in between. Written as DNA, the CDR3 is TGTGCCAGCAGTTGGGCGGTAACCGGGGAGCTGTTTTTT. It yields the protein CASSWAVTGELFF.

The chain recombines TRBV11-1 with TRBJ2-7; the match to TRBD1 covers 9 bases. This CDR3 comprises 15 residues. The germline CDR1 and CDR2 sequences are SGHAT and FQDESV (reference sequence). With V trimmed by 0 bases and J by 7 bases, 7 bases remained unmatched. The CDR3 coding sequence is TGTGCCAGCAGCTTAGCGCTTTCGACAGGGGGTGAGCAGTACTTC. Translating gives CASSLALSTGGEQYF.

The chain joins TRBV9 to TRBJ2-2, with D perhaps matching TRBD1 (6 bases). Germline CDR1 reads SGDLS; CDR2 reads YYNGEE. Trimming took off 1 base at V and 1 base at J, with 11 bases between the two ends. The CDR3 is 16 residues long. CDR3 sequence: CASSVRLQGNTGELFF. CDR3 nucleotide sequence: TGTGCCAGCAGCGTAAGGTTACAGGGGAACACCGGGGAGCTGTTTTTT.

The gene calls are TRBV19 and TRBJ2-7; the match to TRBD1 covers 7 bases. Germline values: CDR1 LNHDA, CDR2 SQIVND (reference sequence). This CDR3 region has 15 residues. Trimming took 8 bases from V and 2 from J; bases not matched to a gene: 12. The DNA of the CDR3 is TGTGCCAGTTCGAACCCGGGACAGAGAACCTACGAGCAGTACTTC. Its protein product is CASSNPGQRTYEQYF. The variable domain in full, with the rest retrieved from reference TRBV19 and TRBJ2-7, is DGGITQSPKYLFRKEGQNVTLSCEQNLNHDAMYWYRQDPGQGLRLIYYSQIVNDFQKGDIAEGYSVSREKKESFPLTVTSAQKNPTAFYLCASSNPGQRTYEQYFGPGTRLTVT.

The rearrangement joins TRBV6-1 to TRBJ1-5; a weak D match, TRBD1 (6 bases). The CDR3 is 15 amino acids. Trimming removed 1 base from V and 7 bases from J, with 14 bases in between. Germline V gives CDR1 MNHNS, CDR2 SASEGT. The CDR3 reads CASSEVAGGGQPQHF. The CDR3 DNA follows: TGTGCCAGCAGTGAAGTGGCGGGGGGCGGACAGCCCCAGCATTTT.

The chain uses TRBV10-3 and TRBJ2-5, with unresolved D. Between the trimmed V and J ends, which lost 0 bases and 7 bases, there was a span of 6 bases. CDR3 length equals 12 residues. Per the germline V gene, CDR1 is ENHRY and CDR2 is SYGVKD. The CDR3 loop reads CAISESRGTQYF. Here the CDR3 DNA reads TGTGCCATCAGTGAGTCCCGAGGGACCCAGTACTTC.

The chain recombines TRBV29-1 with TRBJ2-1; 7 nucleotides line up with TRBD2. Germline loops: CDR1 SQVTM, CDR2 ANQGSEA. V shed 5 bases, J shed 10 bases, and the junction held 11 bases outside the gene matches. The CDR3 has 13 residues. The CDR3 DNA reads TGCAGCGTTAAGGGACTACTACTAGGGGAGCAGTTCTTC. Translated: CSVKGLLLGEQFF.

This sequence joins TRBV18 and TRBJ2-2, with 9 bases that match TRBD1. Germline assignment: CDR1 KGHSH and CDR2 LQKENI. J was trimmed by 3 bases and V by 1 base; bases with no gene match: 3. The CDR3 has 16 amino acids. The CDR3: CASSPRDRAHTGELFF. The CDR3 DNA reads TGTGCCAGCTCACCACGGGACAGGGCGCACACCGGGGAGCTGTTTTTT.

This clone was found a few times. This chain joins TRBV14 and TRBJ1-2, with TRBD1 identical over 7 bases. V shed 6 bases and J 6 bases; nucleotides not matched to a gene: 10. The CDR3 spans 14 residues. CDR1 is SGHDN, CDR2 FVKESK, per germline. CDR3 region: CASRRETGIDGYTF. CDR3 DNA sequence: TGTGCCAGCAGGAGAGAGACAGGGATAGATGGCTACACCTTC.

The DNA for the CDR3 is TGTGCCAGCAGTCCTACAGGGGGTTACGAGCAGTACTTC. Its translation is CASSPTGGYEQYF. The chain couples TRBV28 to TRBJ2-7, with 8 positions matching TRBD1. V gave up 5 bases and J gave up 4 bases; unmatched junction bases: 4. The germline V gene encodes CDR1 MDHEN and CDR2 SYDVKM. The CDR3 consists of 13 residues.

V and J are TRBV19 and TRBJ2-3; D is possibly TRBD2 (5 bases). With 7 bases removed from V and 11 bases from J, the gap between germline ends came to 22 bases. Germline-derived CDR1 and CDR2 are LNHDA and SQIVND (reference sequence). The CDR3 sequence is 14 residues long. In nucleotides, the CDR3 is TGTGCCAGTACCCCGAGGGCAGCGGTGATTGAGCAGTATTTT. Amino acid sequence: CASTPRAAVIEQYF.

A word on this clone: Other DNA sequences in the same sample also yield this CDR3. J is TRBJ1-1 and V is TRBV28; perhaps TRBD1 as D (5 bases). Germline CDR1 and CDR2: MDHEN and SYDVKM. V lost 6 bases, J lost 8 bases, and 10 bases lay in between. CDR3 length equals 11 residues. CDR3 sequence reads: CASSAGTEAFF. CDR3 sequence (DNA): TGTGCCAGCAGCGCCGGGACCGAAGCTTTCTTT. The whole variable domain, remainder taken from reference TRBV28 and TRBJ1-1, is DVKVTQSSRYLVKRTGEKVFLECVQDMDHENMFWYRQDPGLGLRLIYFSYDVKMKEKGDIPEGYSVSREKKERFSLILESASTNQTSMYLCASSAGTEAFFGQGTRLTVV.

The CDR3 loop is CAISGLAGGPYEQYF. The CDR3 nucleotides are TGTGCCATCAGTGGTCTAGCGGGAGGGCCCTACGAGCAGTACTTC. The genes are TRBV10-3 and TRBJ2-7; 12 bases line up with TRBD2. Germline V gene data show CDR1 as ENHRY and CDR2 as SYGVKD. The CDR3 runs 15 residues. With V trimmed by 4 bases and J by 2 bases, 3 bases remained unmatched.

The CDR3 region has the DNA TGTGCCAGCAGTGTGCGGACACCGAACACCGGGGAGCTGTTTTTT. It translates to CASSVRTPNTGELFF. The V gene is TRBV6-4, the J gene TRBJ2-2, with a tentative D call TRBD1 (5 bases). CDR3 length equals 15 residues. Per the germline V gene, CDR1 is MRHNA and CDR2 is SNTAGT. V was clipped by 4 bases and J by 0 bases, with 9 bases between them.

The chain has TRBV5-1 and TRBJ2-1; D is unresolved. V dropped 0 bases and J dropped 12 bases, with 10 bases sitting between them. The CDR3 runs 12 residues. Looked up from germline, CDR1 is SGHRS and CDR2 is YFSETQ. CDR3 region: CASSLEYHRQFF. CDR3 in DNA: TGCGCCAGCAGCTTGGAGTACCACCGGCAGTTCTTC.

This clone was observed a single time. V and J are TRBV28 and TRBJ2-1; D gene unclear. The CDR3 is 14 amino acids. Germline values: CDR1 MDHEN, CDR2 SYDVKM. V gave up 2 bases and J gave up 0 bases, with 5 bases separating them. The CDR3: CASSLQPSYNEQFF. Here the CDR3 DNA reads TGTGCCAGCAGTTTACAGCCCTCCTACAATGAGCAGTTCTTC. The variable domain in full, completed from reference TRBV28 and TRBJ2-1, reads DVKVTQSSRYLVKRTGEKVFLECVQDMDHENMFWYRQDPGLGLRLIYFSYDVKMKEKGDIPEGYSVSREKKERFSLILESASTNQTSMYLCASSLQPSYNEQFFGPGTRLTVL.

The DNA of the CDR3 is TGTGCCAGCCTAACGAACGTATTGGAACCTGAAGCTTTCTTT. Translation: CASLTNVLEPEAFF. The chain is built from TRBV27 and TRBJ1-1, with D hard to call. V lost 8 bases and J 6 bases, leaving 19 bases between the germline ends. Germline V gene data show CDR1 as MNHEY and CDR2 as SMNVEV (reference sequence). The length of the CDR3 is 14 residues.

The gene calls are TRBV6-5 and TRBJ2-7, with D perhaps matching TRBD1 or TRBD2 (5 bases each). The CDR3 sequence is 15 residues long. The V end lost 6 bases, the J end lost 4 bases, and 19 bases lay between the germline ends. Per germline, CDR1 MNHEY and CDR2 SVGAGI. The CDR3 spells CASRPSRGETYEQYF. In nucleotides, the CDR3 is TGTGCCAGCAGACCATCCCGAGGGGAGACATACGAGCAGTACTTC.

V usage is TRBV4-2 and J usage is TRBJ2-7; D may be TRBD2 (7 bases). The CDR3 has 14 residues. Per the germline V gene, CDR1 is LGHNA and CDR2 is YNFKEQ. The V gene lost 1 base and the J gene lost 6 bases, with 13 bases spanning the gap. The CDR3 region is CASSQVVGGGEQYF. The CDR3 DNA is TGTGCCAGCAGCCAAGTGGTGGGAGGGGGCGAGCAGTACTTC.

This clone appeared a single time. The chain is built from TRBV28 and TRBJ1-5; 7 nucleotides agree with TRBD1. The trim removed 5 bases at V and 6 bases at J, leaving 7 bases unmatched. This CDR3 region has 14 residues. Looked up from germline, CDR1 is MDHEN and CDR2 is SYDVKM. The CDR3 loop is CASSRQGGGQPQHF. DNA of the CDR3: TGTGCCAGCAGTCGACAGGGCGGGGGTCAGCCCCAGCATTTT.

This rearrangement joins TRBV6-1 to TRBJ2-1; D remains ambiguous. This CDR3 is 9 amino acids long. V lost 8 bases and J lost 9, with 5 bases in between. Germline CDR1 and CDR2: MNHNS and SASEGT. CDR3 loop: CASEREQFF. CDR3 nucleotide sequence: TGTGCCAGCGAGCGTGAGCAGTTCTTC.

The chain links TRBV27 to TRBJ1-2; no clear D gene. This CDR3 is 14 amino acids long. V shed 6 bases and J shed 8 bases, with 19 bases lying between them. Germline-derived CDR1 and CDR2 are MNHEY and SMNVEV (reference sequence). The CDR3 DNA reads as TGTGCCAGCAGACGGAAACTTGAAGCCGGCGGCTACACCTTC. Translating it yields CASRRKLEAGGYTF.

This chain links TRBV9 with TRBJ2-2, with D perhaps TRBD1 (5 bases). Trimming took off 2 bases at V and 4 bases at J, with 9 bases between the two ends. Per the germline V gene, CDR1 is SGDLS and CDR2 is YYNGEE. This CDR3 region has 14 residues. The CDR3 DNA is TGTGCCAGCAGCGTTTCCAGGGTCACCGGGGAGCTGTTTTTT. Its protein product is CASSVSRVTGELFF.

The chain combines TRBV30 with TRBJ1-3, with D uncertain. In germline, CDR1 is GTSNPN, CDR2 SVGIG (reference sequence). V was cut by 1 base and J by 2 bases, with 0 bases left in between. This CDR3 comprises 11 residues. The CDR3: CAWSAGNTIYF. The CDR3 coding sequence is TGTGCCTGGAGTGCTGGAAACACCATATATTTT.